The 26 T cell receptor beta chains below come from one sample, sequenced in a study of T cell responses to AZD1222 COVID-19 vaccine. This table comes from immunoSEQ multiplex PCR, and its TCRdb copy is limited to in-frame clones, with some not included. Among over 100,000 clones listed, 80% to 85% were seen once. The sequencing here drew on peripheral blood, taken on day 0 of AZD1222 vaccination. These receptor sequences come from an adult in good health.

This rearrangement joins TRBV6-5 to TRBJ1-1, with TRBD1 matching 8 bases. The CDR3 totals 14 residues. Trimming removed 7 bases from V and 6 bases from J; junction bases left unmatched: 10. Germline CDR1 and CDR2: MNHEY and SVGAGI. This chain's CDR3 is CASTLTGGEPEAFF. The CDR3 DNA reads as TGTGCCAGCACCCTAACAGGGGGTGAGCCTGAAGCTTTCTTT.

The chain employs TRBV27 and TRBJ2-2; TRBD1 agrees at 12 bases. V shed 10 bases, J shed 2 bases, and the junction held 2 bases outside the gene matches. Germline CDR1 and CDR2: MNHEY and SMNVEV (reference sequence). The CDR3 contains 14 residues. DNA for the CDR3: TGTGCCACCGGGACAGGGGGCAACACCGGGGAGCTGTTTTTT. Translation gives CATGTGGNTGELFF.

This sequence joins TRBV4-2 and TRBJ2-5; D remains unclear. With 1 base removed from V and 5 bases from J, the gap between germline ends came to 5 bases. CDR1 LGHNA and CDR2 YNFKEQ come from the germline V gene. The CDR3 spans 12 residues. CDR3 loop: CASSQAGETQYF. The DNA for the CDR3 is TGTGCCAGCAGCCAAGCGGGCGAGACCCAGTACTTC.

The chain uses TRBV12-3 or TRBV12-4 and TRBJ1-2, with unresolved D. Trimming pared 5 bases from V and 2 bases from J, leaving 9 bases between. This CDR3 contains 13 residues. For the CDR3, the DNA is TGTGCCAGCAGTACCGGGGTAAACTATGGCTACACCTTC. This sequence encodes CASSTGVNYGYTF.

V usage is TRBV28 and J usage is TRBJ2-5; perhaps TRBD1 as D (5 bases). Trimming removed 4 bases from V and 2 bases from J, with 14 bases in between. This CDR3 region has 15 residues. The germline V gene has CDR1 MDHEN and CDR2 SYDVKM. CDR3: CASSSRQPGQETQYF. CDR3 DNA sequence: TGTGCCAGCAGTTCGAGACAGCCCGGGCAAGAGACCCAGTACTTC.

The gene calls are TRBV6-5 and TRBJ1-2; 8 bases align to TRBD1. With V trimmed by 7 bases and J by 5 bases, 12 bases remained unmatched. This CDR3 spans 15 amino acids. Per germline, CDR1 MNHEY and CDR2 SVGAGI. The CDR3 DNA reads TGTGCCAGCACCGCGAAGGGCAGGGGGCTTTATGGCTACACCTTC. Translation gives CASTAKGRGLYGYTF.

V is TRBV20-1 and J is TRBJ2-2, with D unresolved. CDR1 is DFQATT, CDR2 SNEGSKA, per germline (reference sequence). This CDR3 is 10 amino acids long. The germline V and J ends were trimmed by 5 bases and 8 bases, with 6 bases remaining between them. This CDR3 is CSACLGELFF. The DNA for the CDR3 is TGCAGTGCTTGCCTGGGGGAGCTGTTTTTT.

V usage is TRBV28 and J usage is TRBJ2-1, with D unresolved. V gave up 2 bases and J gave up 10 bases, with 6 bases separating them. The germline CDR1 and CDR2 sequences are MDHEN and SYDVKM. The CDR3 runs 11 residues. The DNA for the CDR3 is TGTGCCAGCAGTTTACAGTGGGAGCAGTTCTTC. Translating gives CASSLQWEQFF. The whole variable domain, filled in from reference TRBV28 and TRBJ2-1, reads DVKVTQSSRYLVKRTGEKVFLECVQDMDHENMFWYRQDPGLGLRLIYFSYDVKMKEKGDIPEGYSVSREKKERFSLILESASTNQTSMYLCASSLQWEQFFGPGTRLTVL.

The chain employs TRBV13 and TRBJ1-3; D not resolved. The CDR3 is 14 amino acids. The V end lost 4 bases, the J end lost 0 bases, and 7 bases lay between the germline ends. Germline-derived CDR1 and CDR2 are PRHDT and FYEKMQ (reference sequence). DNA of the CDR3: TGTGCCAGCAGCTCCCATGTCTCTGGAAACACCATATATTTT. This sequence encodes CASSSHVSGNTIYF. The variable domain in full, with the rest retrieved from reference TRBV13 and TRBJ1-3, is AAGVIQSPRHLIKEKRETATLKCYPIPRHDTVYWYQQGPGQDPQFLISFYEKMQSDKGSIPDRFSAQQFSDYHSELNMSSLELGDSALYFCASSSHVSGNTIYFGEGSWLTVV.

This rearrangement joins TRBV25-1 to TRBJ1-2; no clear D gene. Germline V gene sequence: CDR1 MGHDK, CDR2 SYGVNS. Trimming took off 0 bases at V and 4 bases at J, with 9 bases between the two ends. The CDR3 runs to 14 residues. CDR3 residues: CASSEYRLGYGYTF. CDR3 nucleotide sequence: TGTGCCAGCAGTGAATATAGGTTGGGCTATGGCTACACCTTC.

DNA for the CDR3: TGTGCCAGCAGCCAAGGGGTGACTTCGGGCGAGCAGTACTTC. Translated, it gives CASSQGVTSGEQYF. J is TRBJ2-7 and V is TRBV3-1 (or the pseudogene TRBV3-2); no reliable D call. The CDR3 covers 14 residues. Germline V gene sequence: CDR1 LGHDT, CDR2 YNNKEL (reference sequence). The V and J ends lost 1 base and 6 bases respectively, with 13 bases between them.

This rearrangement joins TRBV3-1 (or the pseudogene TRBV3-2) to TRBJ1-2; tentative D call: TRBD1 (6 bases). The CDR3 length is 17 residues. Per germline, CDR1 LGHDT and CDR2 YNNKEL (reference sequence). Trimming took 1 base from V and 0 from J, leaving 15 bases between them. The chain's CDR3 is CASSQGGGLRSNYGYTF. The CDR3 DNA sequence: TGTGCCAGCAGCCAAGGCGGGGGGCTTCGGTCTAACTATGGCTACACCTTC.

This clone has only one observation. The gene calls are TRBV28 and TRBJ2-7; possibly TRBD2 for D (5 bases). Trimming left V 2 bases short and J 3 bases short, with 14 bases between. There are 15 residues in the CDR3. The V gene's germline CDR1 is MDHEN and CDR2 SYDVKM. As DNA, the CDR3 is TGTGCCAGCAGTTTAAGCCCGCCGGACTTCTACGAGCAGTACTTC. Its translation: CASSLSPPDFYEQYF. Supplemented by reference TRBV28 and TRBJ2-7, the full variable domain reads DVKVTQSSRYLVKRTGEKVFLECVQDMDHENMFWYRQDPGLGLRLIYFSYDVKMKEKGDIPEGYSVSREKKERFSLILESASTNQTSMYLCASSLSPPDFYEQYFGPGTRLTVT.

J is TRBJ2-7 and V is TRBV27; TRBD2 matches at 12 bases. Germline values: CDR1 MNHEY, CDR2 SMNVEV (reference sequence). After removal of 4 bases from V and 3 bases from J, the junction contained 4 bases not matched to a gene. The CDR3 runs 15 residues. Here the CDR3 reads CASSSPSGRVYEQYF. The CDR3 DNA follows: TGTGCCAGCAGTTCCCCTAGCGGGAGGGTCTACGAGCAGTACTTC.

In regard to this clone: Different DNA sequences within this sample yield the same CDR3. This chain connects TRBV4-1 to TRBJ1-4; TRBD1 matches 9 bases. Per the germline V gene, CDR1 is MGHRA and CDR2 is YSYEKL. CDR3 length: 15 amino acids. The J segment lost 8 bases and the V segment lost 3 bases, leaving 7 bases of the junction unmatched. The CDR3 here is CASSHPDRGNEKLFF. For the CDR3, the DNA is TGCGCCAGCAGCCACCCGGACAGGGGAAACGAAAAACTGTTTTTT.

V and J are TRBV5-3 and TRBJ2-7, with TRBD2 identical over 7 bases. TRBV5-3 is treated as an ORF (open reading frame) with a function not yet certain. CDR3 length: 13 amino acids. Trimming at V came to 3 bases and at J to 3 bases, leaving 3 bases not matched to a gene. The CDR3 region is CARSWEGGYEQYF. The CDR3 DNA reads TGTGCCAGAAGCTGGGAGGGCGGCTACGAGCAGTACTTC.

The chain combines TRBV6-5 with TRBJ1-5; D unresolved. The V gene lost 7 bases and the J gene lost 0 bases, with 13 bases spanning the gap. There are 15 residues in the CDR3. Germline CDR1 and CDR2: MNHEY and SVGAGI. The CDR3 nucleotides are TGTGCCAGCACCGTAACACAATATAGCAATCAGCCCCAGCATTTT. Translation: CASTVTQYSNQPQHF.

The chain couples TRBV5-5 to TRBJ1-5; D is unresolved. Germline-derived CDR1 and CDR2 are SGHKS and YYEKEE (reference sequence). The CDR3 sequence is 15 residues long. Trimming left V 4 bases short and J 0 bases short, with 11 bases between. This CDR3 reads CASSPGPNSNQPQHF. The CDR3 DNA is TGTGCCAGCAGCCCTGGCCCCAATAGCAATCAGCCCCAGCATTTT.

This chain connects TRBV6-5 to TRBJ2-3; 7 nucleotides match TRBD1. Germline assignment: CDR1 MNHEY and CDR2 SVGAGI. Trimming took 6 bases from V and 4 from J; bases not matched to a gene: 10. CDR3 size: 15 residues. CDR3 in amino acids: CASRAKRQGPDTQYF. The CDR3 nucleotides are TGTGCCAGCAGGGCAAAAAGACAGGGCCCAGATACGCAGTATTTT.

This chain joins TRBV27 and TRBJ1-5; weak D call: TRBD1 (5 bases). The V end was cut by 3 bases, the J end by 2 bases, with 14 bases between. Germline assignment: CDR1 MNHEY and CDR2 SMNVEV (reference sequence). The CDR3 covers 16 residues. The CDR3 bases are TGTGCCAGCAGTTTTGGATCCGGGGGGGGCAATCAGCCCCAGCATTTT. Translated, it gives CASSFGSGGGNQPQHF.

This chain uses TRBV15 with TRBJ1-6; no firm D call. CDR3 size: 16 residues. V gave up 1 base and J gave up 5 bases, with 12 bases separating them. Germline V gene sequence: CDR1 LNHNV, CDR2 YYDKDF (reference sequence). CDR3 nucleotides: TGTGCCACCAGCAGAGTAATTGGCCAGAATAATTCACCCCTCCACTTT. It specifies CATSRVIGQNNSPLHF.

The chain links TRBV14 to TRBJ1-1; 9 bases line up with TRBD1. The V gene's germline CDR1 is SGHDN and CDR2 FVKESK. There are 17 residues in the CDR3. The V segment lost 6 bases and the J segment 0 bases; nucleotides outside the gene matches: 11. CDR3 sequence: CASSLRRTGALNTEAFF. The CDR3 coding sequence is TGTGCCAGCAGTCTTAGGCGGACAGGGGCCTTGAACACTGAAGCTTTCTTT.

The chain uses TRBV27 and TRBJ2-1; tentatively, D is TRBD1 or TRBD2 (5 bases each). Germline V CDR1 and CDR2: MNHEY, SMNVEV (reference sequence). Trimming took 5 bases from V and 7 from J, leaving 18 bases between them. The length of the CDR3 is 15 residues. The CDR3 DNA reads as TGTGCCAGCAGTGTCGGTGGGGGAATTCGGAATGAGCAGTTCTTC. Translated: CASSVGGGIRNEQFF.

The sample holds one count of this clone. The chain has TRBV30 and TRBJ2-5; possible D gene TRBD2, 6 bases. Looked up from germline, CDR1 is GTSNPN and CDR2 is SVGIG (reference sequence). The length of the CDR3 is 12 residues. Trimming took off 0 bases at V and 14 bases at J, with 16 bases between the two ends. CDR3 region: CAWSVEAGPNYF. The CDR3 DNA is TGTGCCTGGAGTGTAGAAGCGGGCCCCAACTACTTC.

The rearrangement uses TRBV7-8 and TRBJ2-5; TRBD1 aligns across 8 bases. V dropped 3 bases and J dropped 9; count of bases not matched to a gene: 9. This CDR3 spans 14 amino acids. Per the germline V gene, CDR1 is SGHVS and CDR2 is FQNEAQ. CDR3 sequence reads: CASSLQGAPMAQYF. CDR3 bases: TGTGCCAGCAGCTTGCAGGGGGCGCCTATGGCCCAGTACTTC.

This clone is a singleton in its sample. The chain employs TRBV4-1 and TRBJ1-5; possibly TRBD1 for D (6 bases). The germline gives CDR1 MGHRA, CDR2 YSYEKL. Trimming shortened V by 6 bases and J by 1 base, and 13 bases separated the two germline ends. CDR3 length: 15 residues. CDR3 protein: CASSSGTRSNQPQHF. The CDR3 DNA reads as TGCGCCAGCAGTAGCGGGACACGGAGCAATCAGCCCCAGCATTTT.